The source of this TCR beta chain is a study of CD8 T cells in ankylosing spondylitis. The germline V gene encodes CDR1 SGHDN and CDR2 FVKESK. This CDR3 spans 16 amino acids. Trimming took 4 bases from V and 1 from J, leaving 15 bases between them. This clonotype turned up a few times. Each CDR3 protein gets one entry after TCRdb re-called the 5' RACE reads with MiXCR. The sample records roughly 200,000 distinct CDR3 sequences, about 13% being singletons. This receptor was identified in a male donor with ankylosing spondylitis or in good health (not recorded which). The V call is TRBV14, the J call TRBJ2-3; D may be TRBD2 (5 bases). What was sequenced was blood, either unsorted or a sorted T cell fraction (not recorded which). CDR3 region: CASSPPGSLRTDTQYF. In nucleotides, the CDR3 is TGTGCCAGCAGCCCCCCGGGATCGCTACGCACAGATACGCAGTATTTT. The full variable domain, completed using reference TRBV14 and TRBJ2-3, is EAGVTQFPSHSVIEKGQTVTLRCDPISGHDNLYWYRRVMGKEIKFLLHFVKESKQDESGMPNNRFLAERTGGTYSTLKVQPAELEDSGVYFCASSPPGSLRTDTQYFGPGTRLTVL.